Reported below is one T cell receptor (beta chain). Profiling relied on immunoSEQ multiplex PCR, and the TCRdb table lists in-frame clones only, not all of them. The sample comprises over 2 million clones, about 95% of which are singletons, and about 1.1% rests with the top ten. Naive CD8 cells were CD45RO-negative, positively selected for CCR7, excluding terminally differentiated effector memory CD45RA+ cells. The sample comes from a study of shared clonotypes between healthy human individuals. CDR1 is LGHNA and CDR2 is YNFKEQ in the germline V gene. Unmatched junction bases numbered 8, after V lost 1 base and J lost 3 bases. The CDR3 runs 17 residues.

The V gene is TRBV4-2, the J gene TRBJ2-1; 8 bases are a match to TRBD2. The sequence was obtained from a man aged 18-30 years in good health. Source material: naive CD8+ T cells sorted from blood. This CDR3 reads CASSQGQGLVVYNEQFF. The CDR3 DNA is TGTGCCAGCAGCCAAGGGCAGGGACTAGTAGTCTACAATGAGCAGTTCTTC.